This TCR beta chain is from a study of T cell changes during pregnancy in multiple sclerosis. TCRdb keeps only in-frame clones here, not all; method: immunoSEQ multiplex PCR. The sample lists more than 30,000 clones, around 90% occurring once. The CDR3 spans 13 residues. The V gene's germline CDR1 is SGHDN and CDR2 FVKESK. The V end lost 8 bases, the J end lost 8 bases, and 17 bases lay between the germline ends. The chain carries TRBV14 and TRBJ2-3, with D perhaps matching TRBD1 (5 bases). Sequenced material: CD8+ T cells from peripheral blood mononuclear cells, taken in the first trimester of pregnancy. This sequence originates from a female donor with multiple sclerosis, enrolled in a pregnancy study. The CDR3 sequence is CASGSMGGATQYF. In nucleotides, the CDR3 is TGTGCCAGCGGCTCAATGGGTGGGGCTACGCAGTATTTT.